This TCR beta chain was sequenced in a study of cytomegalovirus exposure and HLA in healthy donors. As regards this clone: What it binds is unknown.

Findings and caveats of the study: Highly shared sequence variants in one cluster were likely a sequencing artifact. Rarity characterized most TCR sequences, yet some public TCRs appeared in many donors. Later genetic work tied a missense DCLRE1C variant to beta-chain V and J trimming. Association with HLA alleles at 0.05 false discovery rate was found for roughly 17,000 TCR beta sequences in a later analysis.

The PCR ran on 60 Vbeta and 13 Jbeta primers. Profiling relied on immunoSEQ multiplex PCR, and the TCRdb table lists in-frame clones only, not all of them. The table includes about 180,000 clones, 80% detected once. Germline CDR1 is KGHSH and CDR2 is LQKENI. Trimming pared 4 bases from V and 2 bases from J, leaving 12 bases between. The CDR3 runs 15 residues. The chain recombines TRBV18 with TRBJ2-1, with D tentatively TRBD2 (5 bases). The sequence was obtained from a girl under 18 in good health and CMV-seropositive. Sequenced: PBMCs. The CDR3 is CASSLTAGTYNEQFF. The DNA of the CDR3 is TGTGCCAGCTCACTCACCGCCGGGACCTACAATGAGCAGTTCTTC.